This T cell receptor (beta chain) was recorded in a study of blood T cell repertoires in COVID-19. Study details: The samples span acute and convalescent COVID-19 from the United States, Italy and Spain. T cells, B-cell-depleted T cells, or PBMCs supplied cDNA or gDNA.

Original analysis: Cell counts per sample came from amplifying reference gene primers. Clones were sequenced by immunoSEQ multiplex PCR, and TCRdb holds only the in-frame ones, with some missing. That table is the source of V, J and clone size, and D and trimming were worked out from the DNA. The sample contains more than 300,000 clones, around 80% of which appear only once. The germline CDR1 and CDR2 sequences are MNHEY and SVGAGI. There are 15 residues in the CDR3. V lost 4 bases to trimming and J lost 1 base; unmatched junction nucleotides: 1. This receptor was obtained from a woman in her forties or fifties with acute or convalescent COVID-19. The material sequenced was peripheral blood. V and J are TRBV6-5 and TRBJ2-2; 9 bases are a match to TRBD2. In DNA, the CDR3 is TGTGCCAGCAGTTTACTAGCGGGGAACACCGGGGAGCTGTTTTTT. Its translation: CASSLLAGNTGELFF.